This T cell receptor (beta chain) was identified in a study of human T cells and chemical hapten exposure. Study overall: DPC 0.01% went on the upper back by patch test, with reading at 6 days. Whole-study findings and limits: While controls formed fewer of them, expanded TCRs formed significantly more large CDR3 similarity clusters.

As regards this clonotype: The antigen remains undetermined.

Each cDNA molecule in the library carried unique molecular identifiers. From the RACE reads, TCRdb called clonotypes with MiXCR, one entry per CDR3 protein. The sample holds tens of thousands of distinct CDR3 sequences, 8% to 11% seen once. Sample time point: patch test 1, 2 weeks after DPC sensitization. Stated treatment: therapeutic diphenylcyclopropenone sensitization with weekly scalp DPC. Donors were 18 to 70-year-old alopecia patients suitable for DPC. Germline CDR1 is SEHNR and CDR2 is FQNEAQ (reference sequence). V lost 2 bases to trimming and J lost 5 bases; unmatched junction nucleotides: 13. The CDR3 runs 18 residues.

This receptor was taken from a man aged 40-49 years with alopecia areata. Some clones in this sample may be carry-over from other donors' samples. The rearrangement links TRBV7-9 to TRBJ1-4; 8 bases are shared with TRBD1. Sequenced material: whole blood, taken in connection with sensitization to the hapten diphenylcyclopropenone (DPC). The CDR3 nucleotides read TGTGCCAGCAGCTTAAGTTCCGGCAGGGGGCCTGGAAATGAAAAACTGTTTTTT. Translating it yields CASSLSSGRGPGNEKLFF.